This T cell receptor beta chain was sequenced during a study of identical twins. The study, taken as a whole, reports: Insertions were fewer in abundant cord blood beta clonotypes, whereas memory repertoires showed none of this pattern.

TCRdb reprocessed the 5' RACE reads with MiXCR, giving one entry per CDR3 protein. The table records roughly 570,000 distinct CDR3 sequences, approximately 10% of them present only once. Worth noting for this clonotype: Its antigen remains unknown.

The CDR3 runs 14 residues. The V gene lost 2 bases and the J gene lost 0 bases, with 8 bases spanning the gap. Germline V CDR1 and CDR2: SGHRS, YFSETQ. Another study also made use of these data, one on yellow fever vaccine responses in identical twins.

What was sequenced was PBMCs. This clonotype was obtained from a woman younger than 30 in good health. The chain combines TRBV5-1 with TRBJ1-1, with D uncertain. Here the CDR3 reads CASSFRQMNTEAFF. DNA for the CDR3: TGCGCCAGCAGCTTTAGGCAGATGAACACTGAAGCTTTCTTT.